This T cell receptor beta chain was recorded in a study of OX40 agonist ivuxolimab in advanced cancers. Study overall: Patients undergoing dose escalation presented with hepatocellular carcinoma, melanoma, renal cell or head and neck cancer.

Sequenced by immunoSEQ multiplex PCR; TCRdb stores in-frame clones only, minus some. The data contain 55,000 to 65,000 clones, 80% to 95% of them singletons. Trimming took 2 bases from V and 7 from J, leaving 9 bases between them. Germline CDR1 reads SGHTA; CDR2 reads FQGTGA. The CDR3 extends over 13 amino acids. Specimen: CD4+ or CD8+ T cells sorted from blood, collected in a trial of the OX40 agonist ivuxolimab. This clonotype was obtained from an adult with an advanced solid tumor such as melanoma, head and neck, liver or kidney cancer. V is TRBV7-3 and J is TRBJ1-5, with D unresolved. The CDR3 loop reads CASSLVSGQPQHF. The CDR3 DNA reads TGTGCCAGCAGCTTAGTTTCCGGGCAGCCCCAGCATTTT.